The entry that follows covers one T cell receptor beta chain sequence. These data are taken from a study of control samples from healthy donors and cancer patients. The CDR3 loop spans 13 amino acids. The repertoire was sequenced with immunoSEQ multiplex PCR; TCRdb's copy has only in-frame clones and lacks some. The sample has 65,000 to 90,000 clones, around 90% seen once; the top ten hold over 9%. Sequenced material: PBMCs. This sequence was found in a woman aged 45-65 years with colorectal cancer. V is TRBV21-1 and J is TRBJ2-7; the table calls TRBD1, which could not be checked here. TRBV21-1 is noted as a pseudogene. Written as DNA, the CDR3 is TGTGCCAGCAGCACAGGGACAGCCTACGAGCAGTACGTC. This encodes CASSTGTAYEQYV.